This T cell receptor (beta chain) was recovered during a study of radiotherapy plus CTLA-4 blockade in lung cancer. Looking at the study overall: Across the patients, objective responses occurred in about 19%, and disease control in roughly 30%. The study, taken as a whole, reports: Early shifts in blood T cell clones, with interferon-beta, reportedly predicted response best.

Each patient with chemo-refractory metastatic non-small-cell lung cancer was treated with focal radiation plus CTLA-4 blockade using ipilimumab. Profiling relied on immunoSEQ multiplex PCR, and the TCRdb table lists in-frame clones only, not all of them. The sample lists around 41,000 clones, 60% to 70% seen once, with 20% to 30% in the top ten. Concerning this clone itself: Its antigen is not known.

Germline CDR1 and CDR2: ENHRY and SYGVKD. CDR3 length: 13 residues. The V gene lost 5 bases and the J gene lost 3 bases, with 11 bases spanning the gap. The genes are TRBV10-3 and TRBJ2-7; possibly TRBD1 for D (6 bases). Material: peripheral blood, obtained from a patient treated with radiotherapy plus ipilimumab. The origin of this receptor is a human donor with non-small cell lung cancer who had a partial response to radiotherapy plus ipilimumab. In DNA, the CDR3 is TGTGCCATCAGTCGCCGGGACAACTACGAGCAGTACTTC. It encodes CAISRRDNYEQYF.